Below, 20 T cell receptor beta chains from the same sample are listed, as sequenced in a study of response to subunit inactivated influenza vaccine. TCRdb reprocessed the RT-PCR reads with MiXCR, giving one entry per CDR3 protein. The sample comprises roughly 500,000 distinct CDR3 sequences, roughly a quarter of which are singletons, and around 2.8% rests with the top ten. These records were also assigned to another study, of T cells expressing NK-cell markers. This second report adds: The TCR beta cDNA came from 5'RACE template switching with UMIs.

The specimen was CD4+ T cells sorted from PBMCs, collected roughly 12 days after vaccination. The origin of the receptors is a man aged 50-60 years who received an inactivated influenza vaccine.

This clonotype has more than one count but fewer than ten. This rearrangement joins TRBV19 to TRBJ1-5; no clear D gene. This CDR3 has 12 amino acids. Germline values: CDR1 LNHDA, CDR2 SQIVND (reference sequence). Trimming stripped 3 bases from V and 5 bases from J, with 5 bases between. CDR3 bases: TGTGCCAGTAGTATCCGGGATCAGCCCCAGCATTTT. This encodes CASSIRDQPQHF.

This clonotype was seen more than once but under ten times. The chain uses TRBV5-1 and TRBJ1-2; D remains ambiguous. The V end lost 5 bases, the J end lost 0 bases, and 14 bases lay between the germline ends. The CDR3 is 15 residues long. Germline values: CDR1 SGHRS, CDR2 YFSETQ. CDR3 in amino acids: CASREDISSNYGYTF. In DNA, the CDR3 is TGCGCCAGCAGGGAAGACATCTCTTCTAACTATGGCTACACCTTC.

This clonotype occurred a few times. The chain recombines TRBV20-1 with TRBJ2-1; a possible D gene is TRBD1 (6 bases). The CDR3 has 13 residues. The V end was cut by 8 bases, the J end by 0 bases, with 11 bases between. Germline V gene sequence: CDR1 DFQATT, CDR2 SNEGSKA (reference sequence). CDR3 in amino acids: CSTGNPSYNEQFF. Here the CDR3 DNA reads TGCAGTACAGGGAACCCCTCCTACAATGAGCAGTTCTTC.

Only a few counts were recorded for this clonotype. The V and J genes are TRBV28 and TRBJ1-2, with D maybe TRBD1 (5 bases). Deletions cut 6 bases from V and 5 bases from J, with 13 bases between. The CDR3 runs to 13 residues. From germline, CDR1 is MDHEN and CDR2 SYDVKM. In DNA, the CDR3 is TGTGCCAGCAGAAATACAGGCGGATATGGCTACACCTTC. Amino acids: CASRNTGGYGYTF.

This chain joins TRBV3-1 and TRBJ1-3; 7 nucleotides align to TRBD1. J was trimmed by 9 bases and V by 4 bases; bases with no gene match: 6. The CDR3 is made up of 13 amino acids. Germline CDR1 reads LGHDT; CDR2 reads YNNKEL (reference sequence). CDR3 protein: CASSLDHRGTIYF. In nucleotides, the CDR3 is TGTGCCAGCAGCCTAGACCACAGGGGCACCATATATTTT.

The table lists this clonotype with a few counts. The rearrangement uses TRBV4-2 and TRBJ1-5; D gene unclear. Trimming pared 0 bases from V and 9 bases from J, leaving 15 bases between. This CDR3 is 15 amino acids long. Germline V lookup: CDR1 LGHNA, CDR2 YNFKEQ. CDR3 sequence: CASSQDLPGVRPQHF. CDR3 bases: TGTGCCAGCAGCCAAGATCTCCCCGGCGTAAGGCCCCAGCATTTT.

In this sample, this clonotype turned up a few times. The chain is built from TRBV12-3 or TRBV12-4 and TRBJ1-3; 7 bases are a match to TRBD1. The CDR3 is 16 residues long. The V gene end was trimmed by 3 bases and the J gene end by 2 bases; junction bases not matched to a gene: 7. The CDR3 coding sequence is TGTGCCAGCAGTTTGCAGGGGGAGGCAGCTGGAAACACCATATATTTT. It translates to CASSLQGEAAGNTIYF.

This clonotype showed up just a few times. CDR3 DNA: TGCAGTGCTGTTGAGGGGACACCGAACACTGAAGCTTTCTTT. It translates to CSAVEGTPNTEAFF. The chain links TRBV20-1 to TRBJ1-1, with D tentatively TRBD1 (6 bases). Deletions cut 5 bases from V and 1 base from J, with 14 bases between. Germline V gene data show CDR1 as DFQATT and CDR2 as SNEGSKA (reference sequence). The CDR3 covers 14 residues.

This clonotype was observed a handful of times. The chain recombines TRBV5-6 with TRBJ2-6; D is unresolved. Trimming removed 2 bases at V and 0 bases at J, with 9 bases between. The CDR3 contains 16 residues. The V gene's germline CDR1 is SGHDT and CDR2 YYEEEE. In nucleotides, the CDR3 is TGTGCCAGCAGCTTATACTACAACTCTGGGGCCAACGTCCTGACTTTC. This codes for CASSLYYNSGANVLTF. The complete variable domain, with remaining parts taken from reference TRBV5-6 and TRBJ2-6, reads DAGVTQSPTHLIKTRGQQVTLRCSPKSGHDTVSWYQQALGQGPQFIFQYYEEEERQRGNFPDRFSGHQFPNYSSELNVNALLLGDSALYLCASSLYYNSGANVLTFGAGSRLTVL.

This clonotype appeared a few times. The chain has TRBV11-2 and TRBJ2-1; 8 positions agree with TRBD2. The CDR3 is made up of 16 amino acids. Losses at the gene ends were 0 bases for V and 10 bases for J; bases not matched to a gene: 11. Germline CDR1 is SGHAT and CDR2 is FQNNGV. The CDR3 is CASSLDPASGREEQFF. For the CDR3, the DNA is TGTGCCAGCAGCTTAGATCCCGCTAGCGGGCGGGAGGAGCAGTTCTTC.

The V call is TRBV12-3 or TRBV12-4, the J call TRBJ1-5; tentative D call: TRBD1 (5 bases). V lost 6 bases, J lost 1 base, and 13 bases lay in between. The CDR3 consists of 15 residues. CDR3 in amino acids: CASSPQGGSNQPQHF. CDR3 bases: TGTGCCAGCAGCCCCCAGGGAGGGAGCAATCAGCCCCAGCATTTT.

This chain connects TRBV2 to TRBJ2-7; maybe TRBD2 (5 bases). V was clipped by 8 bases and J by 3 bases, with 14 bases between them. The V gene's germline CDR1 is SNHLY and CDR2 FYNNEI. CDR3 size: 13 residues. The CDR3: CASGLTGNYEQYF. CDR3 nucleotides: TGTGCCAGCGGCTTAACGGGAAACTACGAGCAGTACTTC.

This sequence joins TRBV29-1 and TRBJ2-7; D perhaps matches TRBD1 (5 bases). Germline V gene lookup returns CDR1 SQVTM and CDR2 ANQGSEA. V was cut by 7 bases and J by 2 bases, with 12 bases left in between. The CDR3 is made up of 12 amino acids. The CDR3 bases are TGCAGCGCAAAGAAAGGGGCCTACGAGCAGTACTTC. It yields the protein CSAKKGAYEQYF.

This clonotype has ten or more counts. The chain employs TRBV29-1 and TRBJ2-7; D not resolved. Per the germline V gene, CDR1 is SQVTM and CDR2 is ANQGSEA. V shed 4 bases and J shed 2 bases, with 9 bases lying between them. The CDR3 consists of 12 residues. CDR3 bases: TGCAGCGTTGGGTGGAACCCCTACGAGCAGTACTTC. This sequence encodes CSVGWNPYEQYF.

This clonotype was seen more than once but under ten times. The chain links TRBV7-9 to TRBJ2-6, with a possible D match to TRBD1 (5 bases). CDR3 length: 16 residues. V lost 5 bases and J lost 4, with 15 bases in between. In germline, CDR1 is SEHNR, CDR2 FQNEAQ (reference sequence). The CDR3 bases are TGTGCCAGCAGCCCCGCTTGGACAACCGGGGCCAACGTCCTGACTTTC. It specifies CASSPAWTTGANVLTF.

This clonotype was observed a handful of times. This sequence joins TRBV9 and TRBJ2-3, with TRBD2 identical over 12 bases. In germline, CDR1 is SGDLS, CDR2 YYNGEE. The V gene end was trimmed by 3 bases and the J gene end by 2 bases; junction bases not matched to a gene: 10. This CDR3 is built from 18 residues. CDR3 sequence (DNA): TGTGCCAGCAGCGCAGGACTAGCGGGATCACAGCTCACAGATACGCAGTATTTT. Encoded protein: CASSAGLAGSQLTDTQYF.

The chain links TRBV27 to TRBJ1-5, with D possibly TRBD1 on 5 matching bases. The V end was cut by 5 bases, the J end by 5 bases, with 10 bases between. The length of the CDR3 is 13 residues. CDR1 and CDR2 (germline): MNHEY, SMNVEV (reference sequence). The CDR3 sequence is CASSSRQYQPQHF. CDR3 DNA: TGTGCCAGCAGTAGTCGACAGTATCAGCCCCAGCATTTT.

This clonotype was observed a few times. J is TRBJ2-5 and V is TRBV20-1; no firm D call. This CDR3 has 13 amino acids. The V end was cut by 1 base, the J end by 5 bases, with 11 bases between. CDR1 and CDR2 (germline): DFQATT, SNEGSKA (reference sequence). The CDR3 sequence: CSARGEVVETQYF. The CDR3 nucleotides are TGCAGTGCTAGAGGAGAGGTGGTGGAGACCCAGTACTTC.

This clonotype has more than one count but fewer than ten. The chain is built from TRBV4-3 and TRBJ2-7; D is uncertain. Trimming shortened V by 2 bases and J by 0 bases, and 11 bases separated the two germline ends. The CDR3 covers 15 residues. Germline CDR1 reads LGHNA; CDR2 reads YSLEER. The chain's CDR3 is CASSQWDGSSYEQYF. CDR3 DNA sequence: TGCGCCAGCAGCCAATGGGATGGAAGCTCCTACGAGCAGTACTTC.

This chain links TRBV3-1 with TRBJ2-3; the D gene could be TRBD1 or TRBD2 (5 bases each). CDR3 length: 15 residues. V was cut by 2 bases and J by 1 base, with 10 bases left in between. Germline loops: CDR1 LGHDT, CDR2 YNNKEL (reference sequence). This CDR3 reads CASSQSGLRTDTQYF. The DNA for the CDR3 is TGTGCCAGCAGCCAATCGGGGCTACGCACAGATACGCAGTATTTT.